This T cell receptor beta chain was sequenced in a study of shared clonotypes between healthy human individuals. The repertoire was sequenced with immunoSEQ multiplex PCR; TCRdb's copy has only in-frame clones and lacks some. The sample shows around 2,000,000 clones, 95% of them seen only once. The sequencing input was naive CD4+ T cells sorted from blood. The subset denotes: CD45RA+ positively selected. The TCR comes from a man aged 18 to 30 in good health.

Written as DNA, the CDR3 is TGTGCCAGCTCGACAGGGCCGAGAAGCACAGATACGCAGTATTTT. Translating gives CASSTGPRSTDTQYF. This rearrangement joins TRBV2 to TRBJ2-3, with 7 bases matching TRBD1. Trimming took 8 bases from V and 0 from J; bases not matched to a gene: 8. This CDR3 spans 15 amino acids. Germline CDR1 and CDR2: SNHLY and FYNNEI.